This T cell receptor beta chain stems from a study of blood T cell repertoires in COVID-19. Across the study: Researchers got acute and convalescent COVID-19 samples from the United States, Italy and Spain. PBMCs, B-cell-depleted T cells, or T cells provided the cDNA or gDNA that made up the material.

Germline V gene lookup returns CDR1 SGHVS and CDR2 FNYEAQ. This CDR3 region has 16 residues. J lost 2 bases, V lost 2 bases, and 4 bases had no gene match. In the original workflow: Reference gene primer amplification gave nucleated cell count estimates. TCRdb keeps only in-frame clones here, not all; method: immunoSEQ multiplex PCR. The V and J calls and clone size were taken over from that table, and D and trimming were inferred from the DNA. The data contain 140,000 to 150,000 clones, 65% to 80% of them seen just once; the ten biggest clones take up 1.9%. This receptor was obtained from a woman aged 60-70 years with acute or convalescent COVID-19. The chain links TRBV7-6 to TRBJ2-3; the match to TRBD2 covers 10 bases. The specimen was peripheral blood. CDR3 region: CASSLLAGVVTDTQYF. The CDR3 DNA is TGTGCCAGCAGCTTACTAGCGGGAGTCGTCACAGATACGCAGTATTTT. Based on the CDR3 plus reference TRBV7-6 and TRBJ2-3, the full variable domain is GAGVSQSPRYKVTKRGQDVALRCDPISGHVSLYWYRQALGQGPEFLTYFNYEAQQDKSGLPNDRFSAERPEGSISTLTIQRTEQRDSAMYRCASSLLAGVVTDTQYFGPGTRLTVL.